The 18 T cell receptor beta chains reported below all come from one sample, sequenced in a study of molecular identifiers for immune sequencing clone quantification. TCRdb re-called the PCR reads with MiXCR, one entry per CDR3 protein. The sample includes hundreds of thousands of distinct CDR3 sequences, approximately 20% seen only once; the top ten take 0.7% to 1%. The sample taken for sequencing was naive CD8+ T cells from blood, with Jurkat cell RNA spiked in. Subset here: FACS-sorted CD8+CD4-CCR7+CD45RA+ naive T cells. These receptors were taken from a human donor in good health. Some libraries in this study had Jurkat cell RNA spiked in.

The chain couples TRBV7-9 to TRBJ2-2; tentatively, D is TRBD1 (5 bases). Germline CDR1 and CDR2: SEHNR and FQNEAQ (reference sequence). The CDR3 runs 16 residues. Between the trimmed V and J ends, which lost 6 bases and 5 bases, there was a span of 19 bases. The CDR3 spells CASSSDFRELTGELFF. Here the CDR3 DNA reads TGTGCCAGCAGTTCCGACTTCAGGGAACTGACCGGGGAGCTGTTTTTT.

This clonotype was recorded at least ten times. This rearrangement joins TRBV7-9 to TRBJ2-3; possibly TRBD1 for D (6 bases). CDR1 and CDR2 from the germline V gene are SEHNR and FQNEAQ (reference sequence). Between the trimmed V and J ends, which lost 6 bases and 1 base, there was a span of 14 bases. The CDR3 runs to 15 residues. The CDR3 loop is CASRHPGQGTDTQYF. For the CDR3, the DNA is TGTGCCAGCAGGCATCCGGGACAAGGCACAGATACGCAGTATTTT.

The chain is built from TRBV29-1 and TRBJ2-7; 12 bases line up with TRBD2. Matching the DNA end better, TRBJ2-1 makes the J call doubtful. Germline-derived CDR1 and CDR2 are SQVTM and ANQGSEA. The CDR3 has 14 amino acids. The CDR3 coding sequence is TGCAGCGCAAGACTAGCGGGAGTTGTCTACGACCAGTTCTTC. Its translation is CSARLAGVVYDQFF.

With regard to this clonotype: A read error is possible here, since a much larger clone lies one base away. The V call is TRBV4-3, the J call TRBJ2-1; D might be TRBD1 or TRBD2, each matching 5 bases. Germline V gene data show CDR1 as LGHNA and CDR2 as YSLEER. This CDR3 is built from 16 residues. Trimming cost V 0 bases and J 3 bases, with 12 bases left between them. The CDR3 loop reads CASSQESGAVYNEQFF. DNA for the CDR3: TGCGCCAGCAGCCAAGAGTCCGGGGCAGTCTACAATGAGCAGTTCTTC.

The table lists this clonotype with many counts. The genes are TRBV5-1 and TRBJ2-7, with D hard to call. Trimming shortened V by 2 bases and J by 1 base, and 10 bases separated the two germline ends. The germline V gene encodes CDR1 SGHRS and CDR2 YFSETQ. This CDR3 contains 14 residues. CDR3 coding DNA: TGCGCCAGCAGCTTCGAGACCCTATCCTACGAGCAGTACTTC. Translation gives CASSFETLSYEQYF.

The rearrangement uses TRBV4-3 and TRBJ1-2; 8 nucleotides align to TRBD1. The length of the CDR3 is 15 residues. Looked up from germline, CDR1 is LGHNA and CDR2 is YSLEER. V shed 0 bases, J shed 6 bases, and the junction held 6 bases outside the gene matches. The CDR3 sequence is CASSQDRTGNNGYTF. The DNA for the CDR3 is TGCGCCAGCAGCCAAGATAGGACAGGGAACAATGGCTACACCTTC.

This chain connects TRBV4-1 to TRBJ2-2; D ambiguous. In germline, CDR1 is MGHRA, CDR2 YSYEKL. The CDR3 is 16 residues long. V lost 2 bases, J lost 3 bases, and 13 bases lay in between. The CDR3 loop is CASSQHKDGYTGELFF. CDR3 nucleotides: TGCGCCAGCAGCCAACATAAGGACGGCTACACCGGGGAGCTGTTTTTT.

For this clonotype: Germline and junction disagree at one end, which may indicate a read error. Here the CDR3 DNA reads TGTGCCAGCAGCCTAGAACGGGGCGGGAGCTCCTACGAGCAGTACTTC. Its protein is CASSLERGGSSYEQYF. The chain couples TRBV11-2 to TRBJ2-7; TRBD2 matches at 7 bases. This CDR3 spans 16 amino acids. Germline values: CDR1 SGHAT, CDR2 FQNNGV.

On this clonotype: At one of its ends the junction is not consistent with the germline gene, which may arise from a read error. The chain carries TRBV28 and TRBJ1-5, with D possibly being TRBD1 (6 bases). The germline CDR1 and CDR2 sequences are MDHEN and SYDVKM. The CDR3 sequence is 15 residues long. The CDR3 loop reads CASSLGTTNNQPQRF. The CDR3 coding sequence is TGTGCCAGCAGTTTGGGGACAACAAACAATCAGCCCCAGCGTTTT.

The V and J genes are TRBV7-9 and TRBJ1-2, with D unclear. Trimming pared 5 bases from V and 1 base from J, leaving 8 bases between. The CDR3 runs 13 residues. Germline V CDR1 and CDR2: SEHNR, FQNEAQ (reference sequence). The chain's CDR3 is CASSHQYNYGYTF. The CDR3 DNA follows: TGTGCCAGCAGCCACCAGTATAACTATGGCTACACCTTC.

This clonotype was detected a few times. CDR3 sequence (DNA): TGTGCCAGCAGCGGCGGGACACTTGGTAATGAAAAACTGTTTTTT. It specifies CASSGGTLGNEKLFF. The genes are TRBV7-9 and TRBJ1-4; D perhaps matches TRBD1 (6 bases). Trimming took 5 bases from V and 4 from J, leaving 14 bases between them. The CDR3 covers 15 residues. Germline V lookup: CDR1 SEHNR, CDR2 FQNEAQ (reference sequence).

This clonotype was seen at least ten times. V and J are TRBV2 and TRBJ2-7, with TRBD1 matching 9 bases. V shed 10 bases and J 2 bases; nucleotides not matched to a gene: 15. This CDR3 comprises 16 residues. Germline V gives CDR1 SNHLY, CDR2 FYNNEI. The CDR3 DNA sequence: TGTGCCACCACTTTAATGGACAGGGGCGAGACCTACGAGCAGTACTTC. Translating it yields CATTLMDRGETYEQYF.

Notes on this clonotype: It may be a read error: a sequence one base away is much more abundant. This chain's CDR3 is CASSEFAGVFYNERFF. The CDR3 bases are TGTGCCAGCAGTGAATTCGCGGGGGTGTTCTACAATGAGCGGTTCTTC. The gene calls are TRBV2 and TRBJ2-1, with TRBD2 matching 7 bases. CDR1 is SNHLY and CDR2 is FYNNEI in the germline V gene. The CDR3 contains 16 residues.

Comments on this clonotype: A read error may account for a junction end that differs from germline. V and J are TRBV19 and TRBJ2-1; D perhaps matches TRBD1 (5 bases). CDR3 size: 14 residues. CDR1 and CDR2 (germline): LNHDA, SQIVND (reference sequence). This chain's CDR3 is CASSMWTNYNKQFF. The DNA for the CDR3 is TGTGCCAGTAGTATGTGGACAAACTACAATAAGCAGTTCTTC.

This clonotype was seen at least ten times. This chain joins TRBV5-4 and TRBJ2-7, with 7 bases aligning to TRBD1. The CDR3 extends over 15 amino acids. Germline CDR1 SGHNT, CDR2 YYREEE (reference sequence). Losses at the gene ends were 6 bases for V and 0 bases for J; bases not matched to a gene: 9. The CDR3: CASTKTGSSSYEQYF. The CDR3 bases are TGTGCCAGCACCAAGACAGGGTCGAGCTCCTACGAGCAGTACTTC.

V and J are TRBV5-1 and TRBJ1-2; D call uncertain. Trimming took 0 bases from V and 3 from J, leaving 6 bases between them. Germline CDR1 is SGHRS and CDR2 is YFSETQ. This CDR3 has 13 residues. This CDR3 reads CASSLEGDYGYTF. For the CDR3, the DNA is TGCGCCAGCAGCTTGGAGGGCGACTATGGCTACACCTTC.

The sample holds many counts of this clonotype. The chain carries TRBV27 and TRBJ2-7; D remains unclear. CDR3 size: 13 residues. Trimming took off 3 bases at V and 2 bases at J, with 8 bases between the two ends. CDR1 MNHEY and CDR2 SMNVEV come from the germline V gene (reference sequence). This CDR3 reads CASSFGPAYEQYF. In DNA form, the CDR3 reads TGTGCCAGCAGTTTCGGCCCGGCCTACGAGCAGTACTTC.

This clonotype occurred many times. The chain employs TRBV5-1 and TRBJ2-5, with D unclear. With 4 bases removed from V and 1 base from J, the gap between germline ends came to 11 bases. Germline lookup yields CDR1 SGHRS and CDR2 YFSETQ. The CDR3 consists of 14 residues. CDR3 loop: CASSLSGSQETQYF. DNA for the CDR3: TGCGCCAGCAGCCTCTCTGGCAGCCAAGAGACCCAGTACTTC.